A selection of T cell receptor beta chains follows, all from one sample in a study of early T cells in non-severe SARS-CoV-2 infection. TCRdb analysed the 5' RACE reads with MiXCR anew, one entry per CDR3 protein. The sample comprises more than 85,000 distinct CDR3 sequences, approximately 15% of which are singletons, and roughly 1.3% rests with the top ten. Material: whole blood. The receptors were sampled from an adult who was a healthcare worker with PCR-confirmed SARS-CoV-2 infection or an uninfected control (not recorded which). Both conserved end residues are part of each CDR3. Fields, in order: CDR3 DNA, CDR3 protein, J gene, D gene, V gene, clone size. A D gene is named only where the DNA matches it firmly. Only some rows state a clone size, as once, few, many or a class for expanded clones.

CDR3 DNA: TGCAGTGCTAGTCGGGACCCCAGGGAGCAGTTCTTC; CDR3 protein: CSASRDPREQFF; J gene: TRBJ2-1; D gene: NA; V gene: TRBV20-1; clone size: few
CDR3 DNA: TGTGCCAGCAACAGAGGGACAGCCCCCTACGAGCAGTACTTC; CDR3 protein: CASNRGTAPYEQYF; J gene: TRBJ2-7; D gene: TRBD1; V gene: TRBV28; clone size: few
CDR3 DNA: TGTGCCAGCAGTTACTCAGAGTACAATGAGCAGTTCTTC; CDR3 protein: CASSYSEYNEQFF; J gene: TRBJ2-1; D gene: NA; V gene: TRBV6-2/TRBV6-3; clone size: few
CDR3 DNA: TGTGCCACCAGTGAGTCTAGCACAGATACGCAGTATTTT; CDR3 protein: CATSESSTDTQYF; J gene: TRBJ2-3; D gene: NA; V gene: TRBV24-1; clone size: NA
CDR3 DNA: TGTGCCAGCAGTTACTCGGGATCACAGGGCGTCTATAATTCACCCCTCCACTTT; CDR3 protein: CASSYSGSQGVYNSPLHF; J gene: TRBJ1-6; D gene: NA; V gene: TRBV6-6; clone size: few
CDR3 DNA: TGCGCCAGCAGCCAAGCCCCTGGACTAGCTTCGGAGACCTACGAGCAGTACTTC; CDR3 protein: CASSQAPGLASETYEQYF; J gene: TRBJ2-7; D gene: TRBD2; V gene: TRBV4-3; clone size: few
CDR3 DNA: TGTGCCAGCAGCTTCCACAGGGGGCGGAATGAGCAGTTCTTC; CDR3 protein: CASSFHRGRNEQFF; J gene: TRBJ2-1; D gene: TRBD1; V gene: TRBV11-2; clone size: few
CDR3 DNA: TGCAGTGCCATAGCTCCGAGCCCCTATAATTCACCCCTCCACTTT; CDR3 protein: CSAIAPSPYNSPLHF; J gene: TRBJ1-6; D gene: NA; V gene: TRBV20-1; clone size: NA
CDR3 DNA: TGTGCCAGCAGCGTAGATGAGGGTAACTATGGCTACACCTTC; CDR3 protein: CASSVDEGNYGYTF; J gene: TRBJ1-2; D gene: NA; V gene: TRBV9; clone size: NA
CDR3 DNA: TGTGCCAGCAGCCAAGACGGGACCGGATATGGCTACACCTTC; CDR3 protein: CASSQDGTGYGYTF; J gene: TRBJ1-2; D gene: NA; V gene: TRBV3-1; clone size: many
CDR3 DNA: TGTGCCAGCAGCCAAGTAGGGGGACAGGGCGGCGGCTACACCTTC; CDR3 protein: CASSQVGGQGGGYTF; J gene: TRBJ1-2; D gene: TRBD1; V gene: TRBV3-1; clone size: few
CDR3 DNA: TGCAGCGTTGAAGATCTTTTAGCCAGGGGGAAGTTCGGGACCCAGTACTTC; CDR3 protein: CSVEDLLARGKFGTQYF; J gene: TRBJ2-5; D gene: TRBD1; V gene: TRBV29-1; clone size: few
CDR3 DNA: TGTGCCACCGTGGGGAACGAGCAGTACTTC; CDR3 protein: CATVGNEQYF; J gene: TRBJ2-7; D gene: NA; V gene: TRBV21-1; clone size: NA
CDR3 DNA: TGTGCCTGGGCACGGGGAACCGGGGAGCTGTTTTTT; CDR3 protein: CAWARGTGELFF; J gene: TRBJ2-2; D gene: NA; V gene: TRBV30; clone size: NA
CDR3 DNA: TGTGCCAGCACCCTGACTAGCCCGAGCTACAATGAGCAGTTCTTC; CDR3 protein: CASTLTSPSYNEQFF; J gene: TRBJ2-1; D gene: TRBD2; V gene: TRBV6-2/TRBV6-3; clone size: NA
CDR3 DNA: TGTGCCAGCAGCCCGACAGGGTGGAGCGAGCAGTACTTC; CDR3 protein: CASSPTGWSEQYF; J gene: TRBJ2-7; D gene: TRBD1; V gene: TRBV28; clone size: many
CDR3 DNA: TGTGCCAGCAGTGAATCGGGGGGCACAGATACGCAGTATTTT; CDR3 protein: CASSESGGTDTQYF; J gene: TRBJ2-3; D gene: NA; V gene: TRBV28; clone size: NA
CDR3 DNA: TGTGCCAGCAGCCTGGAAAGCCGAGAAGCTTTCTTT; CDR3 protein: CASSLESREAFF; J gene: TRBJ1-1; D gene: NA; V gene: TRBV5-8; clone size: NA
CDR3 DNA: TGTGCCAGCAGCTTAGGGCGGATCAATCAGCCCCAGCATTTT; CDR3 protein: CASSLGRINQPQHF; J gene: TRBJ1-5; D gene: NA; V gene: TRBV7-2; clone size: NA
CDR3 DNA: TGTGCCAGCAGTTTTACAGGGGATAATTCACCCCTCCACTTT; CDR3 protein: CASSFTGDNSPLHF; J gene: TRBJ1-6; D gene: TRBD1; V gene: TRBV27; clone size: NA
CDR3 DNA: TGCAGTGCTAGAGAAAACGGGTTTTACAATGAGCAGTTCTTC; CDR3 protein: CSARENGFYNEQFF; J gene: TRBJ2-1; D gene: NA; V gene: TRBV20-1; clone size: NA
CDR3 DNA: TGTGCCAGCAGTTTTTTCGGCGGGATCGAAGAGCAGTACTTC; CDR3 protein: CASSFFGGIEEQYF; J gene: TRBJ2-7; D gene: NA; V gene: TRBV27; clone size: NA
CDR3 DNA: TGTGCCAGCAGTTTGTCAGACAGCAGATCTACGAAGCAGTACTTC; CDR3 protein: CASSLSDSRSTKQYF; J gene: TRBJ2-7; D gene: NA; V gene: TRBV28; clone size: NA
CDR3 DNA: TGCAGTGCTAGAGATTTGGGCAGGACCTACGAGCAGTACTTC; CDR3 protein: CSARDLGRTYEQYF; J gene: TRBJ2-7; D gene: NA; V gene: TRBV20-1; clone size: NA
CDR3 DNA: TGTGCCAGCAGTTTTTTCGAGGCGCCTGGGGCCAACGTCCTGACTTTC; CDR3 protein: CASSFFEAPGANVLTF; J gene: TRBJ2-6; D gene: NA; V gene: TRBV12-3/TRBV12-4; clone size: few
CDR3 DNA: TGCAGCGTTGACCCGGGACACGGCTCCTACGAGCAGTACTTC; CDR3 protein: CSVDPGHGSYEQYF; J gene: TRBJ2-7; D gene: NA; V gene: TRBV29-1; clone size: NA
CDR3 DNA: TGTGCCAGCAGACCCGCCCAAGGGACAGATTACACTGAAGCTTTCTTT; CDR3 protein: CASRPAQGTDYTEAFF; J gene: TRBJ1-1; D gene: TRBD1; V gene: TRBV6-2/TRBV6-3; clone size: NA
CDR3 DNA: TGTGCCAGCAGTGAGCCCGGCGGGGGGACCTACAATGAGCAGTTCTTC; CDR3 protein: CASSEPGGGTYNEQFF; J gene: TRBJ2-1; D gene: TRBD2; V gene: TRBV2; clone size: NA
CDR3 DNA: TGTGCCAGCAGCCCTGACAGTCACTATGGCTACACCTTC; CDR3 protein: CASSPDSHYGYTF; J gene: TRBJ1-2; D gene: NA; V gene: TRBV7-9; clone size: few
CDR3 DNA: TGTGCCACCAGCAGAGATGGGGACGTACCGTACAATGAGCAGTTCTTC; CDR3 protein: CATSRDGDVPYNEQFF; J gene: TRBJ2-1; D gene: NA; V gene: TRBV15; clone size: NA
CDR3 DNA: TGTGCCAGCAGCTCACAGGGAGTGGACGGGGAGCTGTTTTTT; CDR3 protein: CASSSQGVDGELFF; J gene: TRBJ2-2; D gene: NA; V gene: TRBV7-9; clone size: few
CDR3 DNA: TGTGCCAGCAGAAACCGAGCGATGAACACTGAAGCTTTCTTT; CDR3 protein: CASRNRAMNTEAFF; J gene: TRBJ1-1; D gene: NA; V gene: TRBV2; clone size: NA
CDR3 DNA: TGCGCCAGCAGTGAGTCGGGGGGTAGAGAGACCCAGTACTTC; CDR3 protein: CASSESGGRETQYF; J gene: TRBJ2-5; D gene: NA; V gene: TRBV10-2; clone size: few
CDR3 DNA: TGCAGTGCGAACAGGGACGATCAGCCCCAGCATTTT; CDR3 protein: CSANRDDQPQHF; J gene: TRBJ1-5; D gene: NA; V gene: TRBV20-1; clone size: NA
CDR3 DNA: TGCAGCGGTCTGACGGGTGACTACGAGCAGTACTTC; CDR3 protein: CSGLTGDYEQYF; J gene: TRBJ2-7; D gene: NA; V gene: TRBV29-1; clone size: NA
CDR3 DNA: TGCAGTGCTAGAAGGAGGAACACTGAAGCTTTCTTT; CDR3 protein: CSARRRNTEAFF; J gene: TRBJ1-1; D gene: NA; V gene: TRBV20-1; clone size: NA
CDR3 DNA: TGTGCCAGCAGCTTAGAAGGACAGGGGGCTTCACCCCTCCACTTT; CDR3 protein: CASSLEGQGASPLHF; J gene: TRBJ1-6; D gene: TRBD1; V gene: TRBV5-5; clone size: NA
CDR3 DNA: TGTGCCAGCAGCCCAGGGGAGGGGGTCATTCAGTACTTC; CDR3 protein: CASSPGEGVIQYF; J gene: TRBJ2-4; D gene: NA; V gene: TRBV27; clone size: NA
CDR3 DNA: TGTGCCAGCAGCCAAGGGTTCCAGACCTATGGCTACACCTTC; CDR3 protein: CASSQGFQTYGYTF; J gene: TRBJ1-2; D gene: NA; V gene: TRBV4-2; clone size: NA
CDR3 DNA: TGTGCCAGCAGTTTAGCGGGGTTGGGTGGATTCGCTGAAGCTTTCTTT; CDR3 protein: CASSLAGLGGFAEAFF; J gene: TRBJ1-1; D gene: NA; V gene: TRBV28; clone size: NA
CDR3 DNA: TGTGCCAGCAGCCAAGTGGACAGGACTGAAGCTTTCTTT; CDR3 protein: CASSQVDRTEAFF; J gene: TRBJ1-1; D gene: TRBD1; V gene: TRBV3-1; clone size: NA